A single sample gave rise to the 6 T cell receptor beta chains below, sequenced in a study of blood T cells in healthy people across ages. Through a sample-barcoded 5' primer and a J-beta primer mix, a second PCR was run for roughly 7 to 12 cycles. TCRdb re-derived calls from the 5' RACE reads in MiXCR, one entry per CDR3 protein. The table shows roughly 730,000 distinct CDR3 sequences, with roughly three fifths occurring only once. The sequenced sample was blood. The source of these receptors is a man aged 35 to 55 in good health.

The V call is TRBV4-1, the J call TRBJ2-5, with D possibly being TRBD1 or TRBD2 (5 bases each). V gave up 3 bases and J gave up 5 bases, with 16 bases separating them. This CDR3 contains 15 residues. The germline CDR1 and CDR2 sequences are MGHRA and YSYEKL. The CDR3 sequence: CASSQGPGRGETQYF. The CDR3 DNA reads TGCGCCAGCAGCCAGGGGCCGGGGCGCGGGGAGACCCAGTACTTC.

The J gene is TRBJ2-7, the V gene TRBV28; TRBD1 matches at 9 bases. Germline V gene data show CDR1 as MDHEN and CDR2 as SYDVKM. The CDR3 length is 14 residues. Germline trimming cut 6 bases from V and 4 bases from J; bases unmatched to any gene: 7. DNA for the CDR3: TGTGCCAGCAGCCACGGACAGGGGTTTTACGAGCAGTACTTC. It encodes CASSHGQGFYEQYF.

This clonotype was detected only a few times. V gene TRBV7-3 combines with J gene TRBJ1-2; D might be TRBD1 (5 bases). Germline values: CDR1 SGHTA, CDR2 FQGTGA. V lost 5 bases and J 3 bases, leaving 13 bases between the germline ends. The CDR3 totals 14 residues. CDR3 DNA: TGTGCCAGCAGCCCCAATGGGACTTACTATGGCTACACCTTC. It translates to CASSPNGTYYGYTF. The whole variable domain, remainder taken from reference TRBV7-3 and TRBJ1-2, is GAGVSQTPSNKVTEKGKYVELRCDPISGHTALYWYRQSLGQGPEFLIYFQGTGAADDSGLPNDRFFAVRPEGSVSTLKIQRTERGDSAVYLCASSPNGTYYGYTFGSGTRLTVV.

J is TRBJ1-3 and V is TRBV20-1; no reliable D call. V lost 3 bases and J 4 bases, leaving 19 bases between the germline ends. This CDR3 is built from 16 residues. Germline CDR1 is DFQATT and CDR2 is SNEGSKA (reference sequence). This CDR3 is CSASGIQTQAGNTIYF. Here the CDR3 DNA reads TGCAGTGCTAGTGGCATTCAAACTCAAGCGGGAAACACCATATATTTT.

This clonotype was observed a few times. V and J are TRBV10-3 and TRBJ2-7; TRBD1 is a possible D gene (7 bases). The CDR3 runs to 16 residues. Germline V CDR1 and CDR2: ENHRY, SYGVKD. V lost 6 bases, J lost 0 bases, and 18 bases lay in between. In DNA, the CDR3 is TGTGCCATCAGCTCGACTAGGGGGCCAAGCTCCTACGAGCAGTACTTC. Its translation: CAISSTRGPSSYEQYF.

V usage is TRBV7-2 and J usage is TRBJ2-2; no clear D gene. This CDR3 contains 15 residues. Per germline, CDR1 SGHTA and CDR2 FQGNSA. Deletions cut 2 bases from V and 0 bases from J, with 7 bases between. Here the CDR3 DNA reads TGTGCCAGCAGCTTACTGAGGACGAACACCGGGGAGCTGTTTTTT. Protein product: CASSLLRTNTGELFF.